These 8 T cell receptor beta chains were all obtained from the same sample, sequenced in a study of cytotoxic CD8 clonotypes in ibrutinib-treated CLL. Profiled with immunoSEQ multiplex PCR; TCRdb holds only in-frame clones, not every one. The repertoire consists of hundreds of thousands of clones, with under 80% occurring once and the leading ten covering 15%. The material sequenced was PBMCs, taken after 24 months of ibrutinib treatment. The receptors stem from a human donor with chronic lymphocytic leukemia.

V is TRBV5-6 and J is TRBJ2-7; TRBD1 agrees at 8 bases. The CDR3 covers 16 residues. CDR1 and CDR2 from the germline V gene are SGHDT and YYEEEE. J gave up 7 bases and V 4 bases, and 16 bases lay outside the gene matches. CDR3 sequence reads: CASSPWWVRGLGEQYF. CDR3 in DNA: TGTGCCAGCAGCCCATGGTGGGTCAGGGGGCTAGGTGAGCAGTACTTC.

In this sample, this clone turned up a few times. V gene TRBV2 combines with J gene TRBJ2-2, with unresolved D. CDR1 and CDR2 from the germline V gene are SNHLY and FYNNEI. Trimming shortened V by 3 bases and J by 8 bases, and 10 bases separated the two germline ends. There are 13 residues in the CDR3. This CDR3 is CASSDTEAGELFF. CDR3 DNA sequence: TGTGCCAGCAGTGATACTGAAGCAGGGGAGCTGTTTTTT.

CDR3 amino acids: CASSLWEGSTYEQYF. The CDR3 DNA reads TGTGCCAGCAGCTTATGGGAAGGAAGTACCTACGAGCAGTACTTC. The V call is TRBV7-2, the J call TRBJ2-7; D gene uncertain. With 2 bases removed from V and 2 bases from J, the gap between germline ends came to 13 bases. The germline V gene encodes CDR1 SGHTA and CDR2 FQGNSA. This CDR3 comprises 15 residues. Supplemented by reference TRBV7-2 and TRBJ2-7, the full variable domain reads GAGVSQSPSNKVTEKGKDVELRCDPISGHTALYWYRQSLGQGLEFLIYFQGNSAPDKSGLPSDRFSAERTGGSVSTLTIQRTQQEDSAVYLCASSLWEGSTYEQYFGPGTRLTVT.

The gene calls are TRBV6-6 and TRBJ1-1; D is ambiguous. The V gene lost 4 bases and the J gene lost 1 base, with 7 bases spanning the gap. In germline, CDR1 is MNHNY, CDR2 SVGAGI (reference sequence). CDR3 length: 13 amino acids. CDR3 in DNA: TGTGCCAGCAGTTCCCCAGAGAACACTGAAGCTTTCTTT. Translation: CASSSPENTEAFF.

For the CDR3, the DNA is TGTGCCAGCAGCGTACAAGCTCAAGAGACCCAGTACTTC. Its translation is CASSVQAQETQYF. This chain uses TRBV9 with TRBJ2-5; D not certain. The germline V and J ends were trimmed by 1 base and 2 bases, with 6 bases remaining between them. CDR3 length equals 13 residues. Germline CDR1 is SGDLS and CDR2 is YYNGEE.

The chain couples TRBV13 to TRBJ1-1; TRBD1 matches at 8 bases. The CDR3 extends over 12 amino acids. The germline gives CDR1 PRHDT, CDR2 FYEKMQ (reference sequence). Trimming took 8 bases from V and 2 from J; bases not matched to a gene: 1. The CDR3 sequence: CASGTGNTEAFF. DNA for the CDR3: TGTGCCAGCGGGACAGGTAACACTGAAGCTTTCTTT. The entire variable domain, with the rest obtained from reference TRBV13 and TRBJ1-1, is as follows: AAGVIQSPRHLIKEKRETATLKCYPIPRHDTVYWYQQGPGQDPQFLISFYEKMQSDKGSIPDRFSAQQFSDYHSELNMSSLELGDSALYFCASGTGNTEAFFGQGTRLTVV.

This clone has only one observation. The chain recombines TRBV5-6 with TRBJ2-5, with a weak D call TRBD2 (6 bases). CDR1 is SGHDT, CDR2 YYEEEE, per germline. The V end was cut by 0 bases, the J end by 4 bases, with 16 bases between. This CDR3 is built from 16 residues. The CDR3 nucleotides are TGTGCCAGCAGCTTGGGACGGGACTCCGTTCTAGAGACCCAGTACTTC. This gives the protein CASSLGRDSVLETQYF.

CDR3 amino acids: CASSDGGFGNTIYF. The DNA for the CDR3 is TGTGCCAGCAGTGACGGAGGGTTTGGAAACACCATATATTTT. The genes are TRBV25-1 and TRBJ1-3; D is uncertain. The CDR3 sequence is 14 residues long. Germline CDR1 is MGHDK and CDR2 is SYGVNS. With 3 bases removed from V and 3 bases from J, the gap between germline ends came to 9 bases. Together with reference TRBV25-1 and TRBJ1-3, the CDR3 gives the full variable domain: EADIYQTPRYLVIGTGKKITLECSQTMGHDKMYWYQQDPGMELHLIHYSYGVNSTEKGDLSSESTVSRIRTEHFPLTLESARPSHTSQYLCASSDGGFGNTIYFGEGSWLTVV.